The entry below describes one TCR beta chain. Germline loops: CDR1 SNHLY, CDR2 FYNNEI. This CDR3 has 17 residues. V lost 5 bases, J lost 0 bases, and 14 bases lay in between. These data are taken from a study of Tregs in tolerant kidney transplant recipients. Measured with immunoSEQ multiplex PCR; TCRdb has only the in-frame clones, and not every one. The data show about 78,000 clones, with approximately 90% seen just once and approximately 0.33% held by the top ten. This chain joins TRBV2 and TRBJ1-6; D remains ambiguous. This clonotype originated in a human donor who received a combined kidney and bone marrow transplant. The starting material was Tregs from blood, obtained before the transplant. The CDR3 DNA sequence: TGTGCCAGCAGTCCTACAGTAACGAGCTCCTATAATTCACCCCTCCACTTT. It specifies CASSPTVTSSYNSPLHF.